This T cell receptor beta chain was observed in a study of blood T cells in healthy people across ages. The CDR3 is 15 residues long. V was shortened by 5 bases and J by 0 bases, with 14 bases between the two germline ends. The second PCR ran roughly 7 to 12 cycles with a sample-barcoded 5' primer and J-beta primers. Via MiXCR, TCRdb re-called the 5' RACE reads, giving one row per CDR3 protein. This table has about 1 million distinct CDR3 sequences, more than 40% appearing once. The rearrangement uses TRBV12-3 or TRBV12-4 and TRBJ2-7; tentatively, D is TRBD1 (5 bases). This clonotype was sampled from a woman between 55 and 75 years old in good health. The material sequenced was blood. CDR3 DNA sequence: TGTGCCAGCAGTCCCGACAGCCTCTCCTCCTACGAGCAGTACTTC. Amino acids: CASSPDSLSSYEQYF.